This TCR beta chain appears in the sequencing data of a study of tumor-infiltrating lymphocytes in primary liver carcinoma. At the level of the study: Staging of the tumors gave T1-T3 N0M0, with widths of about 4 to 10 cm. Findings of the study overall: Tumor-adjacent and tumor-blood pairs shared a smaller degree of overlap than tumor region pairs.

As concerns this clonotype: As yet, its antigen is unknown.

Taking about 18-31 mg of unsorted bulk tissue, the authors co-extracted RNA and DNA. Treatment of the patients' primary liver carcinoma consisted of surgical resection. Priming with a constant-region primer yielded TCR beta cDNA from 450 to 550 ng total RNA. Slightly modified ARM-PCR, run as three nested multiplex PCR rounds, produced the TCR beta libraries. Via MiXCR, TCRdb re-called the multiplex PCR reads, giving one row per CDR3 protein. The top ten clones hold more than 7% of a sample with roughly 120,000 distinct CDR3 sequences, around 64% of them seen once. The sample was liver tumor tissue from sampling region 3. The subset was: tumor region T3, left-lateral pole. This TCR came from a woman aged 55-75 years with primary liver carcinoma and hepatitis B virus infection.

The CDR3, as DNA: TGTGCCAGCAGCCAGAACAGCCATGGTCACGAGCAGTACTTC. Protein: CASSQNSHGHEQYF. The chain couples TRBV16 to TRBJ2-7; D not resolved. This CDR3 has 14 amino acids. V dropped 3 bases and J dropped 5 bases, with 14 bases sitting between them. From germline, CDR1 is KGHSY and CDR2 FQNENV. Drawing the rest from reference TRBV16 and TRBJ2-7, the complete variable domain is GEEVAQTPKHLVRGEGQKAKLYCAPIKGHSYVFWYQQVLKNEFKFLISFQNENVFDETGMPKERFSAKCLPNSPCSLEIQATKLEDSAVYFCASSQNSHGHEQYFGPGTRLTVT.